These 22 T cell receptor beta chains were all obtained from the same sample, sequenced in a study of blood T cell repertoires in COVID-19. Using immunoSEQ multiplex PCR, the repertoire was profiled, and TCRdb retains in-frame clones only, with some absent. This table holds roughly 190,000 clones, around 80% found once. Sequences were obtained from peripheral blood. The source is a man aged 25 to 40 with active or convalescent COVID-19.

This chain joins TRBV10-3 and TRBJ2-5; 8 positions agree with TRBD2. Germline V gene data show CDR1 as ENHRY and CDR2 as SYGVKD. Trimming took 4 bases from V and 4 from J; bases not matched to a gene: 8. There are 15 residues in the CDR3. The CDR3 nucleotides read TGTGCCATCAGTGCAGCGGGAGATAAGGGAGAGACCCAGTACTTC. Its protein product is CAISAAGDKGETQYF.

The V gene is TRBV24-1, the J gene TRBJ2-7; D is undetermined. Per the germline V gene, CDR1 is KGHDR and CDR2 is SFDVKD. V lost 6 bases and J lost 6, with 14 bases in between. This CDR3 spans 13 amino acids. CDR3 coding DNA: TGTGCCACCAGTCCCGGAGCTGAATCCGAGCAGTACTTC. Amino acids: CATSPGAESEQYF.

The chain links TRBV7-9 to TRBJ2-7, with 7 bases that match TRBD1. The germline V gene has CDR1 SEHNR and CDR2 FQNEAQ (reference sequence). V dropped 4 bases and J dropped 0; count of bases not matched to a gene: 12. The CDR3 totals 17 residues. CDR3 residues: CASSSPPETGSSYEQYF. CDR3 sequence (DNA): TGTGCCAGCAGCTCCCCCCCCGAGACAGGGAGCTCCTACGAGCAGTACTTC.

This rearrangement joins TRBV3-1 (or the pseudogene TRBV3-2) to TRBJ1-2; TRBD1 is a possible D gene (6 bases). The V end lost 2 bases, the J end lost 5 bases, and 15 bases lay between the germline ends. The CDR3 extends over 15 amino acids. Germline assignment: CDR1 LGHDT and CDR2 YNNKEL (reference sequence). The CDR3 here is CASSQSGGWTYGYTF. Written as DNA, the CDR3 is TGTGCCAGCAGCCAATCTGGGGGCTGGACATATGGCTACACCTTC.

The genes are TRBV9 and TRBJ1-2; D possibly corresponds to TRBD1 (6 bases). V shed 0 bases and J shed 4 bases, with 13 bases lying between them. CDR1 and CDR2 (germline): SGDLS, YYNGEE. The CDR3 is made up of 15 amino acids. This chain's CDR3 is CASSVEGVRSYGYTF. The CDR3 region has the DNA TGTGCCAGCAGCGTAGAGGGGGTACGTAGCTATGGCTACACCTTC.

The J gene is TRBJ2-1, the V gene TRBV7-6; TRBD1 matches 10 bases. The CDR3 covers 16 residues. V lost 5 bases to trimming and J lost 4 bases; unmatched junction nucleotides: 8. Germline CDR1 SGHVS, CDR2 FNYEAQ. The CDR3 bases are TGTGCCAGCAGCCCGCGACAGGGGGCGTCGTACAATGAGCAGTTCTTC. It translates to CASSPRQGASYNEQFF.

J is TRBJ1-1 and V is TRBV12-3 or TRBV12-4; the D gene is possibly TRBD1 (5 bases). The CDR3 contains 13 residues. The ends were cut back, 6 bases at V and 3 bases at J, with 11 bases in the middle. This CDR3 is CASSRTTDTEAFF. Here the CDR3 DNA reads TGTGCCAGCAGCCGGACAACGGACACTGAAGCTTTCTTT.

The gene calls are TRBV19 and TRBJ2-1, with TRBD2 matching 13 bases. The germline CDR1 and CDR2 sequences are LNHDA and SQIVND (reference sequence). CDR3 size: 16 residues. The ends lost 1 base at V and 9 bases at J; junction bases unmatched: 6. CDR3 sequence (DNA): TGTGCCAGTAGTATAGCTCCACTAGCGGGGGGGCTTGAGCAGTTCTTC. Translation gives CASSIAPLAGGLEQFF.

The J gene is TRBJ1-2, the V gene TRBV28; D unresolved. This CDR3 region has 14 residues. Germline CDR1 reads MDHEN; CDR2 reads SYDVKM. V was clipped by 2 bases and J by 1 base, with 8 bases between them. The CDR3 coding sequence is TGTGCCAGCAGTTTAACCGCCAGTAACTATGGCTACACCTTC. Protein product: CASSLTASNYGYTF.

This sequence joins TRBV24-1 and TRBJ2-1, with 11 positions matching TRBD1. The germline V gene has CDR1 KGHDR and CDR2 SFDVKD. The CDR3 length is 16 residues. After removal of 1 base from V and 7 bases from J, the junction contained 5 bases not matched to a gene. CDR3 coding DNA: TGTGCCACCAGTGATTTAGGACAGGGGGCGATGAATGAGCAGTTCTTC. Residues: CATSDLGQGAMNEQFF.

The chain is built from TRBV24-1 and TRBJ1-1; D remains ambiguous. Germline values: CDR1 KGHDR, CDR2 SFDVKD. V lost 5 bases and J lost 0, with 15 bases in between. The CDR3 length is 16 residues. CDR3 sequence: CATSATHWRLNTEAFF. The CDR3 nucleotides read TGTGCCACCAGTGCCACACATTGGCGGCTGAACACTGAAGCTTTCTTT.

The chain has TRBV9 and TRBJ2-7, with 8 bases aligning to TRBD2. Germline trimming cut 0 bases from V and 3 bases from J; bases unmatched to any gene: 14. There are 18 residues in the CDR3. CDR1 SGDLS and CDR2 YYNGEE come from the germline V gene. CDR3 in DNA: TGTGCCAGCAGCGTAGCCTGGGGGGGAGTAGCGGGACTCTACGAGCAGTACTTC. This encodes CASSVAWGGVAGLYEQYF.

This sequence joins TRBV3-1 (or the pseudogene TRBV3-2) and TRBJ2-3, with TRBD2 matching 12 bases. Germline V gene sequence: CDR1 LGHDT, CDR2 YNNKEL (reference sequence). This CDR3 has 16 residues. J lost 7 bases, V lost 6 bases, and 11 bases had no gene match. CDR3 residues: CASRLSSGGDPNTQYF. The CDR3 bases are TGTGCCAGCAGGCTCTCTAGCGGGGGGGATCCGAATACGCAGTATTTT.

The chain uses TRBV12-3 or TRBV12-4 and TRBJ1-1; D is undetermined. V lost 3 bases, J lost 5 bases, and 7 bases lay in between. This CDR3 region has 12 residues. The CDR3: CASSFEWTEAFF. The CDR3, as DNA: TGTGCCAGCAGTTTCGAGTGGACTGAAGCTTTCTTT.

This clone appeared a few times. V gene TRBV11-2 combines with J gene TRBJ2-2; tentative D call: TRBD1 (6 bases). Germline V lookup: CDR1 SGHAT, CDR2 FQNNGV. The CDR3 loop spans 15 amino acids. The ends were cut back, 4 bases at V and 1 base at J, with 10 bases in the middle. The CDR3 region has the DNA TGTGCCAGCAGCTGGGAGACAGGGAACACCGGGGAGCTGTTTTTT. Protein product: CASSWETGNTGELFF.

This rearrangement joins TRBV9 to TRBJ2-7; TRBD1 aligns across 11 bases. After removal of 4 bases from V and 4 bases from J, the junction contained 7 bases not matched to a gene. The germline CDR1 and CDR2 sequences are SGDLS and YYNGEE. The CDR3 is 15 amino acids. The CDR3 region is CASSPEGTGGYEQYF. Here the CDR3 DNA reads TGTGCCAGCAGCCCCGAGGGGACAGGGGGATACGAGCAGTACTTC.

The rearrangement links TRBV5-1 to TRBJ2-7, with 9 bases fitting TRBD1. With V trimmed by 2 bases and J by 2 bases, 2 bases remained unmatched. Germline V gene lookup returns CDR1 SGHRS and CDR2 YFSETQ. CDR3 length: 14 amino acids. The CDR3 sequence is CASSLTGGTYEQYF. For the CDR3, the DNA is TGCGCCAGCAGCTTAACAGGGGGCACCTACGAGCAGTACTTC.

The J gene is TRBJ2-7, the V gene TRBV10-3; TRBD2 matches at 13 bases. J gave up 3 bases and V 4 bases, and 9 bases lay outside the gene matches. The CDR3 has 17 amino acids. CDR1 is ENHRY and CDR2 is SYGVKD in the germline V gene. The CDR3 reads CAISGQGLAGNLYEQYV. CDR3 sequence (DNA): TGTGCCATCAGTGGTCAGGGACTAGCGGGGAACCTCTACGAGCAGTACGTC.

V is TRBV19 and J is TRBJ1-2; possible D gene TRBD1, 5 bases. The length of the CDR3 is 13 residues. CDR1 LNHDA and CDR2 SQIVND come from the germline V gene (reference sequence). The V end was cut by 10 bases, the J end by 8 bases, with 20 bases between. The CDR3 DNA is TGTGCCACCACTCGACAGTCCCTAGAGGGCTACACCTTC. Its protein is CATTRQSLEGYTF.

J is TRBJ2-5 and V is TRBV4-3; 9 bases are shared with TRBD1. V dropped 0 bases and J dropped 6; count of bases not matched to a gene: 2. Germline V gene data show CDR1 as LGHNA and CDR2 as YSLEER. The CDR3 covers 14 residues. CDR3 DNA: TGCGCCAGCAGCCAAGACCACAGGGGGCAGACCCAGTACTTC. It specifies CASSQDHRGQTQYF.

In its sample, this clone was seen once. The chain carries TRBV5-6 and TRBJ2-6, with D tentatively TRBD1 (5 bases). Trimming removed 1 base at V and 0 bases at J, with 5 bases between. This CDR3 is 15 amino acids long. Germline V CDR1 and CDR2: SGHDT, YYEEEE. In DNA, the CDR3 is TGTGCCAGCAGCTTGCAGGGCTCTGGGGCCAACGTCCTGACTTTC. It encodes CASSLQGSGANVLTF.

The V and J genes are TRBV7-6 and TRBJ2-3; 8 bases agree with TRBD2. V shed 1 base and J 3 bases; nucleotides not matched to a gene: 9. The CDR3 loop spans 17 amino acids. CDR1 is SGHVS and CDR2 is FNYEAQ in the germline V gene. DNA of the CDR3: TGTGCCAGCAGCTTAGAACAGGCGGGAGGAGGGACAGATACGCAGTATTTT. Amino acids: CASSLEQAGGGTDTQYF.